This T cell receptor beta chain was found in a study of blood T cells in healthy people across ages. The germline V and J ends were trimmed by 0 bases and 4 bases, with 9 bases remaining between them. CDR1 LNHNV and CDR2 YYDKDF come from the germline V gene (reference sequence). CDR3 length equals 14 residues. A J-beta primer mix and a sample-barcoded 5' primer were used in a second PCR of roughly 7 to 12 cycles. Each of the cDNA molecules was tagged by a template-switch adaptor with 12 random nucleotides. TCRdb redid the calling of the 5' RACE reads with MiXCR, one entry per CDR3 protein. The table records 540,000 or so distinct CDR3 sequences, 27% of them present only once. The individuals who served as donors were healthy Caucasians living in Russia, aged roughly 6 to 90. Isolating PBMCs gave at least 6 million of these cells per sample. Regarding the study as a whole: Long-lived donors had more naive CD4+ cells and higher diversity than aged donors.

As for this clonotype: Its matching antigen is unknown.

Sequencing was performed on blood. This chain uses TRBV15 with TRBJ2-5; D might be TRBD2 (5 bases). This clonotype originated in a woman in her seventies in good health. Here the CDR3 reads CATSRDGGRETQYF. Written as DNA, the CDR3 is TGTGCCACCAGCAGAGATGGAGGACGAGAGACCCAGTACTTC.